Here is one T cell receptor (beta chain) with its context. The data are from a study of cytomegalovirus exposure and HLA in healthy donors. These donors, healthy bone marrow donors, were studied. The PCR made use of 60 Vbeta and 13 Jbeta primers. Here immunoSEQ multiplex PCR was the method, and the copy in TCRdb shows in-frame clones only, minus some. Here the sample spans over 65,000 clones, more than 70% being singletons. Sequencing was done on a sample of PBMCs. This clonotype was sampled from a man in his forties in good health and CMV-seronegative.

CDR3 coding DNA: TGTGCCAGCAGCTTAGAATCACGGGGGGACGCAGATACGCAGTATTTT. Amino acid sequence: CASSLESRGDADTQYF. The chain has TRBV7-4 and TRBJ2-3; the match to TRBD2 covers 7 bases. The CDR3 contains 16 residues. The trim removed 1 base at V and 4 bases at J, leaving 8 bases unmatched. Germline V gene sequence: CDR1 SGHVT, CDR2 SQSDAQ.